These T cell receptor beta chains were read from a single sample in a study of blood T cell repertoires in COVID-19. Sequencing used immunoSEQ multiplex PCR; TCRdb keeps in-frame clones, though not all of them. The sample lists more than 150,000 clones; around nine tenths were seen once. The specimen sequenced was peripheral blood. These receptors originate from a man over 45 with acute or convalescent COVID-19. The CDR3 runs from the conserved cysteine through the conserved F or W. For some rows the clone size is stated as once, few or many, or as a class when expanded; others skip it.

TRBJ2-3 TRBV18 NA CASSPPWASGVVDTQYF
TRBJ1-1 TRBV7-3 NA CASSPWANTEAFF
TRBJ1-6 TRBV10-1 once CANLGQGASPLHF
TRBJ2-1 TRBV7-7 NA CASSLNRGDEQFF
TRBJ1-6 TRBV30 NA CAWTPRGLGSYNSPLHF
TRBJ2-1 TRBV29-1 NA CSVVGLAGRNDEQFF
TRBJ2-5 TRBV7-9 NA CASSLGGTPWGTQYF
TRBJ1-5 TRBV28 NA CASSPPRTGGNQPQHF
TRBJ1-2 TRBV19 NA CASRSTGADGYTF
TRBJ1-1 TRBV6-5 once CASNRDIEAFF
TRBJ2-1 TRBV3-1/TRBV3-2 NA CASSLRDRGREQFF
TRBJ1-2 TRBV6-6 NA CASRDSPGYTF
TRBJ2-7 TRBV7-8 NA CASSPGDRGRNEQYF
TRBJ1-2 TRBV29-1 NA CSVDSIGGGAYGYTF
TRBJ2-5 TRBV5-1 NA CASADRGRQETQYF
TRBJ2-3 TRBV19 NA CASSIARQGVSTDTQYF
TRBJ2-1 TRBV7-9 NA CASSFSSGSRDEQFF
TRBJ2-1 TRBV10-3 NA CAISPRPGSPYNEQFF
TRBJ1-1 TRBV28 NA CASSSPGTANTEAFF
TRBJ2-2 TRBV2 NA CASRGTGNHGELFF
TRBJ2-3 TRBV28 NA CASRPGGGGTDTQYF
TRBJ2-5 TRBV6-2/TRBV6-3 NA CASSPYNQGLETQYF
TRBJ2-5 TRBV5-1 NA CASSLYIGLEETQYF
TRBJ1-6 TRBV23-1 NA CASSQGSLSSYNSPLHF
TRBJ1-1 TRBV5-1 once CASSLDRGTNTEAFF
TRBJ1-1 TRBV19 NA CASIERGRIQDTEAFF
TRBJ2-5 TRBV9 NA CASSVEASVVETQYF
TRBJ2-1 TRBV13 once CASSLVWGESSNEQFF
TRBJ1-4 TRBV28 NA CASSRLGGADAEKLFF
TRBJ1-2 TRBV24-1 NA CATSGMTGKGSYGYTF
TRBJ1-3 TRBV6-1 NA CASSDGAAGNTIYF
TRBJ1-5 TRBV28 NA CASSPPGSNQPQHF
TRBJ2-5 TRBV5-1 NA CASSKTSQETQYF
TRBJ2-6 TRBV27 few CASSNPSAGANVLTF
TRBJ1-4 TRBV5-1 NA CASSSGQGNEKLFF
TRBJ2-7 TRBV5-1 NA CASSLIGGMGYEQYF
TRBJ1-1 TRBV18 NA CASSPRAEEAFF
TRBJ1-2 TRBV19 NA CASRTGENFDGYTF
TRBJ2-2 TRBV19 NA CASSGLAGATGELFF
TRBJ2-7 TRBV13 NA CASSLGAGGRTRSGEQYF
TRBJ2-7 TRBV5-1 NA CASSPDRAYEQYF
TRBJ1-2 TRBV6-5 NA CASSRSGRGVAGYTF
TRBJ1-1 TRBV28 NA CASSLQGALFAEAFF
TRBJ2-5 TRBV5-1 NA CASSPGTEPRETQYF
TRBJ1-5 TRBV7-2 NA CASSPLEGPQHF
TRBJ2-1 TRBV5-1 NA CASSWGGLDGEQFF
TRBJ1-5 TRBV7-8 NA CASSYTGTGTQPQHF
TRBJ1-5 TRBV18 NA CASSPTEAQPQHF
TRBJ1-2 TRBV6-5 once CASTDRDLVGYGYTF
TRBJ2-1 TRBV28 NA CASSLSSSGRANEQFF